This TCR beta chain was sequenced during a study of blood T cells in healthy people across ages. Study-wide background: Template switching caught about one barcoded beta molecule for each two T cells.

RNA extraction gave at least 5 micrograms of total RNA per sample. Remarks on this clonotype: Its specificity is not known.

For the second PCR, which ran for about 7 to 11 cycles, a sample-barcoded 5' primer and a J-beta primer mix were used. TCRdb re-derived calls from the 5' RACE reads in MiXCR, one entry per CDR3 protein. The sample consists of 780,000 or so distinct CDR3 sequences, approximately 53% of them appearing once. Study conclusions and caveats: Aged donors had fewer naive CD4+ cells and lower diversity than long-lived donors.

Sequencing input: blood. The sequence came from a man aged 35 to 55 in good health.

The CDR3 protein is CASSQAGRRGSEQFF. In DNA, the CDR3 is TGTGCCAGCAGCCAAGCTGGGCGCCGGGGATCTGAGCAGTTCTTC. V gene TRBV14 combines with J gene TRBJ2-1, with a weak D call TRBD2 (5 bases). This CDR3 spans 15 amino acids. V was pared by 1 base and J by 9 bases, with 16 bases between. Germline loops: CDR1 SGHDN, CDR2 FVKESK. Filled out from reference TRBV14 and TRBJ2-1, the complete variable domain reads EAGVTQFPSHSVIEKGQTVTLRCDPISGHDNLYWYRRVMGKEIKFLLHFVKESKQDESGMPNNRFLAERTGGTYSTLKVQPAELEDSGVYFCASSQAGRRGSEQFFGPGTRLTVL.